This TCR beta chain was identified during a study of cytomegalovirus exposure and HLA in healthy donors. This CDR3 comprises 13 residues. Germline V gene sequence: CDR1 LGHNA, CDR2 YNFKEQ. V shed 0 bases and J shed 3 bases, with 6 bases lying between them. PCR used 60 Vbeta primers and 13 Jbeta primers. TCRdb's copy holds only in-frame clones and misses some; the assay was immunoSEQ multiplex PCR. The sample holds some 40,000 clones; under 70% are singletons and the top ten take around 11%. The rearrangement joins TRBV4-2 to TRBJ2-7; no firm D call. This TCR derives from a man aged 55 to 70 in good health and CMV-seropositive. The sample consisted of PBMCs. CDR3 sequence: CASSQDPNYEQYF. For the CDR3, the DNA is TGTGCCAGCAGCCAAGATCCTAACTACGAGCAGTACTTC.